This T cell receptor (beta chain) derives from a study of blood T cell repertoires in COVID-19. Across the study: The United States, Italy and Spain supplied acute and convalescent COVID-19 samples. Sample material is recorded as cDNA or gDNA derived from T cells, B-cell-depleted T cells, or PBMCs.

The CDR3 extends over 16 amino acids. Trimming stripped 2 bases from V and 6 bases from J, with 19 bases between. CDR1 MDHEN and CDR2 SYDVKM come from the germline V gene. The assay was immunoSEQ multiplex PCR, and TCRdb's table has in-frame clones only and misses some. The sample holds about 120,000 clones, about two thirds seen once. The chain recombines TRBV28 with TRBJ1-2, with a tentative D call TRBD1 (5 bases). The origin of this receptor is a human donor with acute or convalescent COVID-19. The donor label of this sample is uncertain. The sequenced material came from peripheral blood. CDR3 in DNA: TGTGCCAGCAGTTTAGGCAGGGCCCCTTGGAGAGATGGCTACACCTTC. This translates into CASSLGRAPWRDGYTF.